This T cell receptor beta chain was obtained from a study of regulatory T cells in long-lasting Graves disease (dated by TCRdb to the early 2020s). With respect to the entire study: Persistent Graves' disease meant more than 5 years of antithyroid drug treatment with TSH receptor autoantibodies that stayed positive. Patients with persistent Graves' disease were compared with patients with newly diagnosed Graves' disease using TCR sequencing and RNA sequencing of peripheral blood. The study was registered as a clinical trial and conducted in China. A total of approximately 35 samples underwent TCR sequencing: about 13 from persistent and roughly 20 from newly diagnosed Graves' disease patients. Persistent Graves' disease patients in the clinical cohort had taken antithyroid drugs for roughly ten years on average.

The time point label of this sample denotes: persistent/refractory GD, antithyroid drugs over 5 years with positive TRAb. RNA was extracted from PBMCs in TRIzol for both TCR sequencing and RNA sequencing. The diagnosis of Graves' disease followed American Thyroid Association guidelines. Patients for the study were recruited at an endocrinology department in Xi'an, China. From each patient, approximately 10 milliliters of peripheral blood was collected into an EDTA anticoagulant tube. Ficoll Paque Plus density gradient separation was used to isolate PBMCs, and no additional T cell sorting was done. An Agilent 2100 Bioanalyzer and agarose gel were used to assess RNA quality, and a NanoDrop 2000 was used to measure RNA concentration. Many counts were recorded for this clonotype. The target of this receptor is not known. The sample holds no much larger clone one base away, and base qualities are not on file.

Overall study outcomes, separate from this receptor: A larger number of public clonotypes was shared among persistent patients (fewer than 3,000) than among newly diagnosed patients (approximately 930). The study examined only peripheral blood because the primary lesion, thyroid tissue, could not be accessed. Lower TCR Shannon entropy and fewer highly expanded clones were observed in persistent Graves' disease patients than in newly diagnosed patients, which suggested clonal expansion. Preferential use of TRBV28, TRBJ1-2 and TRBJ2-5 was observed in persistent disease, whereas TRBV20-1 and TRBJ2-1 were favored in newly diagnosed disease. Only the TCR beta chain was sequenced and analyzed. As a limitation, the authors acknowledged that the small sample size may reduce accuracy.

The CDR3 goes from the cysteine to the phenylalanine over 17 residues. The read is trimmed to its CDR3 DNA, 51 bases read in frame from base 1. Reading the germline V gene gives CDR1 MDHEN and CDR2 SYDVKM. Unmatched junction bases come to 8, with V trimmed by 6 bases and J by 0 bases. Libraries were built with multiplex PCR. The data were produced on an Illumina HiSeq 4000. CDR3 regions were amplified by Arm-PCR with iRepertoire HTBI primers to construct TCR beta libraries. Before sequencing, the PCR products went through gel purification. Processing in the source paper ran as follows. Gene usage analysis of CDR3 amino acid clonotypes used the 62 TRBV and more than 13 TRBJ segments found across samples. Filtered high-quality paired reads were merged into contigs using COPE and FqMerger. Contigs were aligned with BLAST to IMGT TRBV, TRBD and TRBJ reference genes, and CDR3 was defined per IMGT. Clonotypes above 0.1% frequency were classified as highly expanded clones. Shannon entropy served as the measure of repertoire diversity, while the Gini coefficient captured V-J evenness. A clonotype found in more than one individual was treated as public. Through fastp at Q25 and MiXCR, TCRdb rebuilt clones from the public reads, retaining in-frame beta chains. Each record represents a unique CDR3 protein, reported with the most common genes and DNA among its rows. TCRdb's processing, not the study's, gives the V and J calls here. The sample table holds about 470,000 distinct CDR3 sequences, of which roughly 20% were seen once. The ten largest clones capture approximately 8% of the sample.

Recombination connected TRBV28 to TRBJ2-7; 13 central nucleotides agree with TRBD2. Sample: peripheral blood mononuclear cells (PBMCs), taken when the disease was refractory, from a patient treated with antithyroid drugs. The source of this sequence is a female donor with Graves disease. The CDR3 sequence is CASSLGLAGESSYEQYF. At the DNA level, the sequence is TGTGCCAGCAGCTTAGGACTAGCGGGAGAGAGCTCCTACGAGCAGTACTTC.